This T cell receptor (beta chain) was sequenced during a study of blood T cell repertoires in COVID-19. About the research overall: In each case, the material was cDNA or gDNA derived from T cells, B-cell-depleted T cells, or PBMCs.

V gave up 3 bases and J gave up 5 bases, with 5 bases separating them. This CDR3 is built from 12 residues. CDR1 is KGHDR and CDR2 is SFDVKD in the germline V gene. Enrolment of Seattle patients took place during active infection, and they were followed longitudinally. Assay used: immunoSEQ multiplex PCR; TCRdb lists only in-frame clones, some missing. This table has about 440,000 clones, 88% appearing once. The chain recombines TRBV24-1 with TRBJ2-3; tentative D call: TRBD1 (5 bases). Source material: peripheral blood. The sequence was obtained from a woman aged 45-65 years with COVID-19, enrolled during active disease. CDR3 in amino acids: CATSDRGDTQYF. The CDR3 region has the DNA TGTGCCACCAGTGATAGGGGAGATACGCAGTATTTT.